This TCR beta chain was sequenced in a study of T cells in Graves' hyperthyroidism and ophthalmopathy. Study findings and constraints: Ophthalmopathy was separated from stable hyperthyroidism by a 13 V-J model. Most expanded thyroid clonotypes above 0.001 recurred in blood.

The table lists this clonotype with many counts. The antigen remains unidentified. The investigators amplified TCR beta CDR3 regions from RNA transcripts. Initially, a first-round RT-PCR of the TCR CDR3 employed the HTBI primer set. TCRdb fed the multiplex PCR reads into MiXCR, producing one record per CDR3 protein. The sample comprises some 300,000 distinct CDR3 sequences, more than 10% of which are singletons, and roughly 8% rests with the top ten. The patients, who ranged from 18 to 65 in age, presented with newly diagnosed hyperthyroidism lasting under 2 months. Blood was sampled at initial diagnosis of hyperthyroidism, prior to onset of any ophthalmopathy symptoms. The V gene's germline CDR1 is MNHEY and CDR2 SVGEGT. Losses at the gene ends were 6 bases for V and 3 bases for J; bases not matched to a gene: 2. The length of the CDR3 is 13 residues.

The clonotype comes from a woman aged 25 to 45 with Graves' hyperthyroidism that later progressed to Graves' ophthalmopathy. Input material: blood. The V call is TRBV6-2 or TRBV6-3, the J call TRBJ1-5; 7 bases are shared with TRBD1. CDR3 coding DNA: TGTGCCAGCAGCGGACAGGACAATCAGCCCCAGCATTTT. It is translated as CASSGQDNQPQHF.